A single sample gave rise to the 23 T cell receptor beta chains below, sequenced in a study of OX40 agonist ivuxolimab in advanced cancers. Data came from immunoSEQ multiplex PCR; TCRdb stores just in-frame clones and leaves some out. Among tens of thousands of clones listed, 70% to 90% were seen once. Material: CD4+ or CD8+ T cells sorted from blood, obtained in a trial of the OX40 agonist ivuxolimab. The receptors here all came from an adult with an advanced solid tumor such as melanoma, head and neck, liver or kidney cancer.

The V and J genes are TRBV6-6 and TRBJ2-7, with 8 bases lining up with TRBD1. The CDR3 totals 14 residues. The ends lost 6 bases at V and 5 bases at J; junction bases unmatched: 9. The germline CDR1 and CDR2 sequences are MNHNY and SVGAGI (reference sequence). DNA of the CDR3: TGTGCCAGCAGCTTCGGGACAGGTACCCACGAGCAGTACTTC. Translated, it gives CASSFGTGTHEQYF.

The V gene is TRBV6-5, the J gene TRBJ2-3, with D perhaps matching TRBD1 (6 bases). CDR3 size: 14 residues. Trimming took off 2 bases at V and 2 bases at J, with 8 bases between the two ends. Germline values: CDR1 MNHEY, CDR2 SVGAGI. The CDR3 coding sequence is TGTGCCAGCAGTTACGACAGGCTCACAGATACGCAGTATTTT. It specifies CASSYDRLTDTQYF.

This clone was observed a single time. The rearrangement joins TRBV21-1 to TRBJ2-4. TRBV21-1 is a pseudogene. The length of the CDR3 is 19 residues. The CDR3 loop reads CASSKGTRGPGLAKNIQYF. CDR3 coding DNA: TGTGCCAGCAGCAAAGGTACCCGGGGGCCAGGTCTAGCCAAAAACATTCAGTACTTC.

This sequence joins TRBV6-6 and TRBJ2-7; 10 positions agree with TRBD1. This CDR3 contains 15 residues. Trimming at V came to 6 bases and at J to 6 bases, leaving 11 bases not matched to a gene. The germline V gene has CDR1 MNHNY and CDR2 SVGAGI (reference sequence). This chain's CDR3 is CASRGTGALQAEQYF. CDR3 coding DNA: TGTGCCAGCAGAGGGACAGGGGCCCTTCAGGCCGAGCAGTACTTC.

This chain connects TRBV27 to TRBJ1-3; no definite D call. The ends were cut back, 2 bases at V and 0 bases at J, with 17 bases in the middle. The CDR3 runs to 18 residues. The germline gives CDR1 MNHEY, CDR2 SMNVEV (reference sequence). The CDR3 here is CASSLTGLRARSGNTIYF. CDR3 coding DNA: TGTGCCAGCAGTTTAACTGGTCTACGGGCCCGCTCTGGAAACACCATATATTTT.

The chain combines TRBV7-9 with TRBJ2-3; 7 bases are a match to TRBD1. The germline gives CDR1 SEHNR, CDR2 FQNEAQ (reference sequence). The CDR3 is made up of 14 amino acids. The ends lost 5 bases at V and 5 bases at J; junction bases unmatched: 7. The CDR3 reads CASSHGQVRDTQYF. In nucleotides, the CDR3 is TGTGCCAGCAGCCATGGACAGGTCCGAGATACGCAGTATTTT. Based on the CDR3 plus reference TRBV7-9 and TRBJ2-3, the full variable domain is DTGVSQNPRHKITKRGQNVTFRCDPISEHNRLYWYRQTLGQGPEFLTYFQNEAQLEKSRLLSDRFSAERPKGSFSTLEIQRTEQGDSAMYLCASSHGQVRDTQYFGPGTRLTVL.

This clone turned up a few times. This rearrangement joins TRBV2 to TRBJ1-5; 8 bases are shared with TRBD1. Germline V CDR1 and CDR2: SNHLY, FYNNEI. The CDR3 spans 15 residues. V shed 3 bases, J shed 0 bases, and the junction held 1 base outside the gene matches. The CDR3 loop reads CASSEGQVSNQPQHF. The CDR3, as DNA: TGTGCCAGCAGTGAGGGACAGGTTAGCAATCAGCCCCAGCATTTT.

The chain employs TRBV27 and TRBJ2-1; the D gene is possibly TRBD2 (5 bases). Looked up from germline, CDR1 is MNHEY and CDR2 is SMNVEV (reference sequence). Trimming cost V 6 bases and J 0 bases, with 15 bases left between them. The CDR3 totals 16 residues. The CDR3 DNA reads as TGTGCCAGCAGACTTAATAGCGCTAGCTCCTACAATGAGCAGTTCTTC. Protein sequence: CASRLNSASSYNEQFF.

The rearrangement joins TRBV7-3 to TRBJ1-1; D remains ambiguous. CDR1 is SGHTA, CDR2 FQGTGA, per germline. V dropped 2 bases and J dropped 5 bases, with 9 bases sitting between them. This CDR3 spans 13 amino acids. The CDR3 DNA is TGTGCCAGCAGCTTATCTGGGAGGACTGAAGCTTTCTTT. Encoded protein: CASSLSGRTEAFF.

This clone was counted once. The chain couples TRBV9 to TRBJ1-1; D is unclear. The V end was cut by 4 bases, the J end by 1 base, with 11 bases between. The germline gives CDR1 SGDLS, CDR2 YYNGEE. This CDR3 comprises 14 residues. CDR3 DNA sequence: TGTGCCAGCAGCTCAAGCCCCGGGAACACTGAAGCTTTCTTT. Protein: CASSSSPGNTEAFF.

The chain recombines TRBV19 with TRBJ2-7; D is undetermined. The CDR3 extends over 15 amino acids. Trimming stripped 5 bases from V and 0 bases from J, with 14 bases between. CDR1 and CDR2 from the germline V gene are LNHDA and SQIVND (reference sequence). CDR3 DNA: TGTGCCAGTAGTCACCCATACGACGGCTCCTACGAGCAGTACTTC. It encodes CASSHPYDGSYEQYF. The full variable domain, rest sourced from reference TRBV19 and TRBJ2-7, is DGGITQSPKYLFRKEGQNVTLSCEQNLNHDAMYWYRQDPGQGLRLIYYSQIVNDFQKGDIAEGYSVSREKKESFPLTVTSAQKNPTAFYLCASSHPYDGSYEQYFGPGTRLTVT.

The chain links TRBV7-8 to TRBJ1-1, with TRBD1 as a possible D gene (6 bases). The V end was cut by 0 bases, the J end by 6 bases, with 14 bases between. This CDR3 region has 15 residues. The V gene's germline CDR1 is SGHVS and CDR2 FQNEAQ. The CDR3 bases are TGTGCCAGCAGCTTAGCGGGGGGCCCGGGGGCTGAAGCTTTCTTT. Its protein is CASSLAGGPGAEAFF.

For the CDR3, the DNA is TGTGCCAGCAGCTTAAGTGCTAGCAAAAACATTCAGTACTTC. It codes for CASSLSASKNIQYF. The chain combines TRBV7-9 with TRBJ2-4; D not certain. V was cut by 2 bases and J by 3 bases, with 8 bases left in between. CDR3 length: 14 amino acids. The germline gives CDR1 SEHNR, CDR2 FQNEAQ (reference sequence).

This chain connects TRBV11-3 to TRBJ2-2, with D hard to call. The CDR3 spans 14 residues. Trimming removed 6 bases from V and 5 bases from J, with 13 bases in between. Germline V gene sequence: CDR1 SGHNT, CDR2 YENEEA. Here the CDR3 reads CASSHPPRTGELFF. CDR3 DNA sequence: TGTGCCAGCAGTCATCCTCCGAGGACCGGGGAGCTGTTTTTT.

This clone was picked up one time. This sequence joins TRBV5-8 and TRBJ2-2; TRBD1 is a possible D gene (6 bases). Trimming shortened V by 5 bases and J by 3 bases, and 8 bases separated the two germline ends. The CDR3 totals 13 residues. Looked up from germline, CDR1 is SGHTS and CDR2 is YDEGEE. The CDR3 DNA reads TGTGCCAGCAGTCGACAGGACACCGGGGAGCTGTTTTTT. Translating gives CASSRQDTGELFF.

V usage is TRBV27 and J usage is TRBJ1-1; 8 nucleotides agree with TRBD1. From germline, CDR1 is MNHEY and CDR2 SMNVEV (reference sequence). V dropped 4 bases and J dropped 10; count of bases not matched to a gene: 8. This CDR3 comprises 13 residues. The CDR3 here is CASSSNTGGRAFF. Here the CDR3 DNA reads TGTGCCAGCAGTTCAAATACAGGGGGGCGAGCTTTCTTT.

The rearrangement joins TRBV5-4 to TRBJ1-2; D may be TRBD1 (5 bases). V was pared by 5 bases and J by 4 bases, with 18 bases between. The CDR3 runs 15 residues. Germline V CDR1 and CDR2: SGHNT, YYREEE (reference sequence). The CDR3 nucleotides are TGTGCCAGCAGAGAGTGGGGCAGAGTCGTCTATGGCTACACCTTC. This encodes CASREWGRVVYGYTF. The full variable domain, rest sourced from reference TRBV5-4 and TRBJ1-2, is ETGVTQSPTHLIKTRGQQVTLRCSSQSGHNTVSWYQQALGQGPQFIFQYYREEENGRGNFPPRFSGLQFPNYSSELNVNALELDDSALYLCASREWGRVVYGYTFGSGTRLTVV.

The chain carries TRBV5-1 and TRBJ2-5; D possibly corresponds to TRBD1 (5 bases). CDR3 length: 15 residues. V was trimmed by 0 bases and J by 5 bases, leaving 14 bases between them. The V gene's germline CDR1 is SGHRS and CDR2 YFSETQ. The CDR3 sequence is CASSLGTNSRETQYF. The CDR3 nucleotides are TGCGCCAGCAGCTTGGGGACAAATAGCAGGGAGACCCAGTACTTC. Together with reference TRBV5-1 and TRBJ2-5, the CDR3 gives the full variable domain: KAGVTQTPRYLIKTRGQQVTLSCSPISGHRSVSWYQQTPGQGLQFLFEYFSETQRNKGNFPGRFSGRQFSNSRSEMNVSTLELGDSALYLCASSLGTNSRETQYFGPGTRLLVL.

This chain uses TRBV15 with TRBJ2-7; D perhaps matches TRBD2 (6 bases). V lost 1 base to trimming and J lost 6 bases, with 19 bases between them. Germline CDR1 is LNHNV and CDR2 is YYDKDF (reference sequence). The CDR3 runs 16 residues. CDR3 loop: CATSRGGGEGRFEQYF. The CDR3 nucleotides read TGTGCCACCAGCAGAGGGGGCGGGGAAGGGCGATTCGAGCAGTACTTC.

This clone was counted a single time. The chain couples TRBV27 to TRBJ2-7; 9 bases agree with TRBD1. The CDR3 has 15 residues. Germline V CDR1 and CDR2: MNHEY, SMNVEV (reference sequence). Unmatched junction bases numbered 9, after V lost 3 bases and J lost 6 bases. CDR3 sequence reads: CASSFRPGQGFEQYF. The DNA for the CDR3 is TGTGCCAGCAGTTTCCGCCCGGGACAGGGCTTCGAGCAGTACTTC.

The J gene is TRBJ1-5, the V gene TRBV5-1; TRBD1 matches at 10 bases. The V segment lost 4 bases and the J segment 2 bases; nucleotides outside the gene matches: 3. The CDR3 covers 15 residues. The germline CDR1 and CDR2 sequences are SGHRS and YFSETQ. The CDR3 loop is CASSPGTGGNQPQHF. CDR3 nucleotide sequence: TGCGCCAGCAGCCCCGGGACAGGGGGCAATCAGCCCCAGCATTTT.

The CDR3 nucleotides read TGTGCCAGCAGTCCCCGCGGACAGCTCCTCTATGGCTACACCTTC. It is translated as CASSPRGQLLYGYTF. This chain uses TRBV27 with TRBJ1-2, with D possibly matching TRBD1 (6 bases). V was shortened by 5 bases and J by 4 bases, with 17 bases between the two germline ends. The germline gives CDR1 MNHEY, CDR2 SMNVEV (reference sequence). The CDR3 covers 15 residues.

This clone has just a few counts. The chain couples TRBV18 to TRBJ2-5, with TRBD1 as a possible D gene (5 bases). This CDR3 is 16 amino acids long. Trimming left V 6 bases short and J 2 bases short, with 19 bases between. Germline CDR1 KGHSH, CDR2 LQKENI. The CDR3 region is CASSPSTGAGQETQYF. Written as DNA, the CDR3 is TGTGCCAGCTCCCCCAGTACTGGGGCAGGTCAAGAGACCCAGTACTTC.